The 20 T cell receptor beta chains below come from one sample, sequenced in a study of PD-1 blockade in classical Hodgkin lymphoma. Measured with immunoSEQ multiplex PCR; TCRdb has only the in-frame clones, and not every one. The data show fewer than 15,000 clones, 55% to 65% seen once. All the patients suffered relapse after autologous stem cell transplantation, and brentuximab vedotin exposure differed. The input for sequencing was peripheral blood mononuclear cells (PBMCs), taken at baseline. Source of these receptors: a human donor with classical Hodgkin lymphoma.

V is TRBV2 and J is TRBJ1-4; 7 bases line up with TRBD1. The trim removed 6 bases at V and 8 bases at J, leaving 9 bases unmatched. Per germline, CDR1 SNHLY and CDR2 FYNNEI. The CDR3 runs to 14 residues. The CDR3 loop reads CASSPNRGDEKLFF. CDR3 nucleotide sequence: TGTGCCAGCAGCCCAAACAGGGGTGACGAAAAACTGTTTTTT.

The V and J genes are TRBV28 and TRBJ1-5; D is uncertain. V was pared by 2 bases and J by 7 bases, with 15 bases between. Germline V gene data show CDR1 as MDHEN and CDR2 as SYDVKM. This CDR3 comprises 15 residues. The CDR3 reads CASSLPGLRPQPQHF. CDR3 DNA: TGTGCCAGCAGTTTACCCGGCTTACGGCCCCAGCCCCAGCATTTT.

This chain uses TRBV28 with TRBJ2-7; D unclear. The CDR3 is 14 amino acids. Germline CDR1 reads MDHEN; CDR2 reads SYDVKM. Trimming took 7 bases from V and 3 from J, leaving 16 bases between them. As DNA, the CDR3 is TGTGCCAGCACTCTACTACAGACATACTACGAGCAGTACTTC. Translated, it gives CASTLLQTYYEQYF.

The chain carries TRBV27 and TRBJ2-7; 8 positions match TRBD2. The V segment lost 6 bases and the J segment 1 base; nucleotides outside the gene matches: 8. The CDR3 runs to 15 residues. Per germline, CDR1 MNHEY and CDR2 SMNVEV (reference sequence). The CDR3 nucleotides are TGTGCCAGCAGCCCTGGGACTAGATTGTCCTACGAGCAGTACTTC. It translates to CASSPGTRLSYEQYF.

This clone was detected only a few times. The chain links TRBV4-1 to TRBJ2-7; D is unclear. CDR3 length: 13 amino acids. Trimming stripped 5 bases from V and 2 bases from J, with 10 bases between. Germline V CDR1 and CDR2: MGHRA, YSYEKL. CDR3: CASSFESTYEQYF. The CDR3 DNA sequence: TGCGCCAGCAGCTTTGAGAGCACCTACGAGCAGTACTTC.

The V gene is TRBV4-1, the J gene TRBJ2-5; no definite D call. Between the trimmed V and J ends, which lost 0 bases and 5 bases, there was a span of 10 bases. CDR3 length equals 14 residues. The germline CDR1 and CDR2 sequences are MGHRA and YSYEKL. The CDR3 coding sequence is TGCGCCAGCAGCCAAGATCCGAACGTGGAGACCCAGTACTTC. Translation: CASSQDPNVETQYF.

J is TRBJ1-2 and V is TRBV28; 10 positions agree with TRBD1. CDR3 length: 12 amino acids. CDR1 is MDHEN, CDR2 SYDVKM, per germline. V dropped 7 bases and J dropped 7; count of bases not matched to a gene: 3. CDR3: CASIDRGLGYTF. CDR3 coding DNA: TGTGCCAGCATTGACAGGGGGCTTGGCTACACCTTC.

V usage is TRBV19 and J usage is TRBJ2-1; 13 bases line up with TRBD2. The V and J ends lost 5 bases and 4 bases, in that order; junction bases with no gene match: 2. This CDR3 is 15 amino acids long. In germline, CDR1 is LNHDA, CDR2 SQIVND (reference sequence). The CDR3 nucleotides read TGTGCCAGTAGTGAACTAGCGGGAGGGTACAATGAGCAGTTCTTC. Translated: CASSELAGGYNEQFF.

The chain uses TRBV10-3 and TRBJ1-1, with D possibly matching TRBD1 (6 bases). Germline V gene sequence: CDR1 ENHRY, CDR2 SYGVKD. CDR3 length: 15 residues. Trimming pared 11 bases from V and 2 bases from J, leaving 21 bases between. The CDR3 region is CAASIGTNLNTEAFF. The DNA for the CDR3 is TGTGCCGCCTCCATCGGGACAAACTTAAACACTGAAGCTTTCTTT.

The rearrangement uses TRBV11-1 and TRBJ2-2; D call uncertain. The CDR3 runs 15 residues. The V end lost 1 base, the J end lost 7 bases, and 13 bases lay between the germline ends. The V gene's germline CDR1 is SGHAT and CDR2 FQDESV (reference sequence). The DNA of the CDR3 is TGTGCCAGCAGCTTAGGCGCAGCCTGGGACGGGGAGCTGTTTTTT. Amino acids: CASSLGAAWDGELFF.

This clone showed up just once. This chain uses TRBV9 with TRBJ2-3; weak D call: TRBD2 (7 bases). Per germline, CDR1 SGDLS and CDR2 YYNGEE. V lost 0 bases, J lost 4 bases, and 12 bases lay in between. The CDR3 sequence is 15 residues long. The CDR3 nucleotides read TGTGCCAGCAGCGTAGAGGGGGGGGGACCAGATACGCAGTATTTT. Its protein product is CASSVEGGGPDTQYF. Filled out from reference TRBV9 and TRBJ2-3, the complete variable domain reads DSGVTQTPKHLITATGQRVTLRCSPRSGDLSVYWYQQSLDQGLQFLIQYYNGEERAKGNILERFSAQQFPDLHSELNLSSLELGDSALYFCASSVEGGGPDTQYFGPGTRLTVL.

V usage is TRBV28 and J usage is TRBJ1-2; D call uncertain. Per germline, CDR1 MDHEN and CDR2 SYDVKM. CDR3 size: 14 residues. The V end lost 7 bases, the J end lost 9 bases, and 21 bases lay between the germline ends. The CDR3 DNA reads TGTGCCAGCAACTCGGGTCTTCAGGTTCGTAGCTACACCTTC. Amino acid sequence: CASNSGLQVRSYTF.

The chain joins TRBV7-6 to TRBJ2-1; TRBD2 might be the D (6 bases). This CDR3 contains 19 residues. The V gene's germline CDR1 is SGHVS and CDR2 FNYEAQ. Trimming removed 0 bases at V and 4 bases at J, with 22 bases between. CDR3 sequence: CASSLASGPSAITYNEQFF. CDR3 DNA: TGTGCCAGCAGCTTAGCGTCTGGTCCTAGCGCAATTACTTACAATGAGCAGTTCTTC.

The chain couples TRBV19 to TRBJ2-7; D call uncertain. This CDR3 region has 15 residues. Trimming stripped 0 bases from V and 0 bases from J, with 9 bases between. Germline V gene data show CDR1 as LNHDA and CDR2 as SQIVND (reference sequence). The CDR3 sequence is CASSIDLGSSYEQYF. Here the CDR3 DNA reads TGTGCCAGTAGTATAGATCTCGGCAGCTCCTACGAGCAGTACTTC.

V gene TRBV21-1 combines with J gene TRBJ2-5; the DNA was not compared with TRBD2, the D call given in the table. TRBV21-1 is a pseudogene locus. The CDR3 runs to 17 residues. CDR3 residues: CASSKSLSAGSAETQYF. In DNA, the CDR3 is TGTGCCAGCAGCAAGTCACTCTCCGCGGGATCGGCGGAGACCCAGTACTTC.

The chain employs TRBV7-2 and TRBJ1-6; tentative D call: TRBD1 (5 bases). Germline CDR1 and CDR2: SGHTA and FQGNSA. Trimming pared 5 bases from V and 11 bases from J, leaving 25 bases between. This CDR3 has 17 residues. The CDR3: CASSRSPWTSLGAPLHF. The CDR3 coding sequence is TGTGCCAGCAGCCGTTCCCCATGGACTTCTCTAGGGGCACCCCTCCACTTT.

The chain joins TRBV10-3 to TRBJ1-3; D is unclear. The germline V and J ends were trimmed by 4 bases and 1 base, with 2 bases remaining between them. Germline-derived CDR1 and CDR2 are ENHRY and SYGVKD. This CDR3 comprises 12 residues. This CDR3 reads CAISVSGNTIYF. Written as DNA, the CDR3 is TGTGCCATCAGTGTGTCTGGAAACACCATATATTTT.

This clone turned up a few times. The V gene is TRBV14, the J gene TRBJ2-7; D possibly matches TRBD1 or TRBD2 (5 bases each). Germline lookup yields CDR1 SGHDN and CDR2 FVKESK. V shed 4 bases and J shed 9 bases, with 16 bases lying between them. The CDR3 has 13 residues. CDR3 nucleotide sequence: TGTGCCAGCAGCCCTCAACTAGGGGACGTGCAGTACTTC. Protein sequence: CASSPQLGDVQYF.

The chain has TRBV5-6 and TRBJ2-1, with D tentatively TRBD1 (5 bases). In germline, CDR1 is SGHDT, CDR2 YYEEEE. CDR3 length: 12 amino acids. V was clipped by 1 base and J by 8 bases, with 7 bases between them. CDR3 sequence (DNA): TGTGCCAGCAGCTTGATAGGGGATGAGCAGTTCTTC. Translated: CASSLIGDEQFF.

V is TRBV7-2 and J is TRBJ2-7; TRBD2 agrees at 7 bases. From germline, CDR1 is SGHTA and CDR2 FQGNSA. The CDR3 is 13 amino acids. Unmatched junction bases numbered 6, after V lost 4 bases and J lost 6 bases. The chain's CDR3 is CASSYGGRLEQYF. CDR3 in DNA: TGTGCCAGCAGCTACGGGGGGAGGCTCGAGCAGTACTTC.